Described below is a single T cell receptor (beta chain) sequence and its context. This clonotype was picked up many times. Its antigen is still unknown. Base qualities are not provided; no much larger clone lies one nucleotide away. For repertoire sequencing, the TCR beta CDR3 regions were amplified from RNA transcripts. A first-round RT-PCR used HTBI primers with the Qiagen OneStep RT-PCR kit, followed by a second-round multiplex PCR, size selection and purification. Libraries were sequenced paired-end with 100 bp reads on an Illumina HiSeq2000. The paper's processing steps were these. SOAPnuke was used to process the reads, throwing out any read that had adapters, had uncalled bases, had a mean Phred below 15, or lacked an exact constant-primer or identifier match. COPE v1.2.5 was used to merge high-quality paired reads. Unique nucleotide sequences were defined as clonotypes and aligned to IMGT TRB V, D and J references using MiTCR v1.1. The analysis was limited to V-J combinations with a frequency above 0.0001, which together covered approximately 99% of repertoires. For each V-J combination, a TCR clonal expansion and chaos score was defined as the ratio of F50 clonal expansion to chaos observed in the TCRdist matrix. Welch's t-statistics and random forest were used to reduce the features to 10 to 15 V-J combinations, which were then used as input to a naive Bayes classifier. Thyroid-blood repertoire similarity was quantified with the Morisita-Horn index. TCRdb reanalyzed the raw reads on its own, using fastp at Q25 for trimming and MiXCR for clone calling, and kept in-frame beta chains. A single entry per CDR3 protein holds the most common genes and DNA from its merged rows. The V and J calls shown here were made by TCRdb, not taken from the authors' results. Across this sample there are a few hundred thousand distinct CDR3 sequences, with about 21% seen only once. Together, the top ten hold approximately 3.2% of the sample.

Hyperthyroidism was defined as stable when no progression to ophthalmopathy occurred within 18 months of follow-up. Patients with hyperthyroidism were aged 18 to 65 years, had been newly diagnosed, and had a disease duration of less than 2 months. Patients were excluded if they had other autoimmune diseases, uncontrolled infections, pregnancy or lactation. Clinical symptoms, serum thyroxine, TRAb, thyroid ultrasound and orbital computed tomography formed the basis of the diagnosis. Using Ficoll-Paque density gradient centrifugation, PBMCs were isolated from less than 11 ml of fresh peripheral blood. Total RNA was extracted with Trizol reagent and quality-checked on an Agilent 2100 Bioanalyzer. From the cysteine through the phenylalanine, the CDR3 covers 12 amino acids. The sequence is cut down to CDR3 DNA, 36 bases in frame from base 1. The germline V gene (reference sequence) gives CDR1 as LNHDA and CDR2 as SQIVND. A distance of 3 bases separates the germline ends of V and J, which lose 1 base and 3 bases respectively.

These data originate in a study of Graves' ophthalmopathy and Graves' hyperthyroidism (dated by TCRdb to 2016 to 2019). Notes on the research overall: Peripheral blood was collected before any treatment was given, at the time of initial diagnosis. To tell Graves' ophthalmopathy apart from Graves' hyperthyroidism, and to predict which patients would progress to ophthalmopathy, the study relied on TCR beta repertoire signatures. In total, under 150 blood samples were TCR-sequenced: some 40 ophthalmopathy, some 75 hyperthyroidism and about 17 hyperthyroidism-to-ophthalmopathy patients. To explore V-J signatures that separate ophthalmopathy from hyperthyroidism, a discovery set of around 97 patients was enrolled, consisting of 43 with ophthalmopathy and about 60 with stable hyperthyroidism. An independent validation cohort comprised fewer than 20 hyperthyroidism patients and 15 to 17 patients who later progressed from hyperthyroidism to ophthalmopathy. In over five hyperthyroidism patients, the T-cell repertoires found in thyroid tissue were compared with those found in blood. After sampling, hyperthyroidism patients received methimazole starting at 30 mg daily, and ophthalmopathy patients received high-dose intravenous methylprednisolone. For training and testing, the approximately 92 patients in the discovery cohort were randomly divided in a 7:3 ratio.

Overall study results and their limits: Ophthalmopathy was separated from stable hyperthyroidism by the 13-signature model with about 90% sensitivity and roughly 82% specificity in cross-validation and with 80%/75% in the test set. Sample size was not predetermined statistically, and investigators were not blinded to group allocation. Most of the expanded thyroid clonotypes with a frequency above 0.001 were also detected in blood, and it was suggested that the thyroid immune response may be reflected by blood repertoires. In validation, the model predicted ophthalmopathy progression with about 64% sensitivity and around 72% specificity; about a dozen predicted patients were CT-confirmed with GO in a median of approximately 6.5 months.

The TCR originated in a woman under 30 with stable Graves' hyperthyroidism. Donor details come from another sample of the same person, matched by shared clones. The sequencing input was peripheral blood. The rearrangement joined TRBV19 to TRBJ1-2; the D gene lacks a confident call. The encoded CDR3 is CASSIADYGYTF. At the DNA level, the sequence is TGTGCCAGTAGTATAGCGGACTATGGCTACACCTTC.